This TCR beta chain was found in a study of blood T cells in healthy people across ages. Comments on this clonotype: Its target is unknown.

Donor samples were obtained from healthy Caucasian individuals from Russia, aged 6 to 90. A second PCR, run for 7 to 11 cycles, used a sample-barcoded 5' primer plus a J-beta primer mix. Each cDNA molecule was tagged by a template-switch adaptor that had 12 random nucleotides. MiXCR was run by TCRdb on the 5' RACE reads, yielding one entry per CDR3 protein. The table has hundreds of thousands of distinct CDR3 sequences, around 52% seen once. Overall study results and limits: Whereas aged donors had fewer naive CD4+ cells, long-lived donors had more of them and higher diversity. Unsorted PBMCs prevented conclusive naive versus antigen-experienced comparison.

Per the germline V gene, CDR1 is MNHNS and CDR2 is SASEGT. CDR3 length: 16 residues. With 2 bases removed from V and 1 base from J, the gap between germline ends came to 14 bases. The TCR sequence derives from an elderly woman in good health. Input material: blood. This chain connects TRBV6-1 to TRBJ1-2; a possible D gene is TRBD1 (5 bases). The CDR3 loop reads CASSERTDRGNYGYTF. CDR3 bases: TGTGCCAGCAGTGAACGAACCGATAGGGGTAACTATGGCTACACCTTC.